A selection of T cell receptor beta chains follows, all from one sample in a study of CD8 T cells in Susac syndrome. TCRdb redid the calling of the immunoSEQ multiplex PCR reads with MiXCR, one entry per CDR3 protein. The sample yields around 270,000 distinct CDR3 sequences, about 88% seen once. Sequencing was done on a sample of CD8+ T cells from PBMCs. These receptors originate from a human donor with multiple sclerosis. The CDR3 runs from the conserved cysteine through the conserved F or W. D genes are given only for firm matches. Expanded clones are given a class, and other clones once, few, many or no size at all.

d_gene: .; j_gene: TRBJ2-7; v_gene: TRBV29-1; abundance: .; CDR3aa: CSVEGQYEQYF; CDR3nt: TGCAGCGTTGAAGGACAGTACGAGCAGTACTTC
d_gene: .; j_gene: TRBJ2-1; v_gene: TRBV27; abundance: .; CDR3aa: CASSLIGGDNYNEQFF; CDR3nt: TGTGCCAGCAGTTTAATTGGTGGGGACAACTACAATGAGCAGTTCTTC
d_gene: .; j_gene: TRBJ2-3; v_gene: TRBV3-1; abundance: .; CDR3aa: CASSQRGGVETDTQYF; CDR3nt: TGTGCCAGCAGCCAACGAGGGGGGGTAGAGACAGATACGCAGTATTTT
d_gene: TRBD1; j_gene: TRBJ2-7; v_gene: TRBV18; abundance: .; CDR3aa: CASSPPGTGGDEQYF; CDR3nt: TGTGCCAGCTCACCACCTGGGACAGGGGGCGACGAGCAGTACTTC
d_gene: .; j_gene: TRBJ2-5; v_gene: TRBV12-5; abundance: .; CDR3aa: CASGLTLAGALQETQYF; CDR3nt: TGTGCTAGTGGTTTGACGTTGGCAGGAGCCCTCCAAGAGACCCAGTACTTC
d_gene: .; j_gene: TRBJ2-7; v_gene: TRBV6-6; abundance: .; CDR3aa: CASSYGSPEQYF; CDR3nt: TGTGCCAGCAGTTACGGCAGCCCCGAGCAGTACTTC
d_gene: TRBD1; j_gene: TRBJ1-1; v_gene: TRBV27; abundance: few; CDR3aa: CASSFTGEDTEAFF; CDR3nt: TGTGCCAGCAGTTTTACAGGGGAGGACACTGAAGCTTTCTTT
d_gene: TRBD1; j_gene: TRBJ2-7; v_gene: TRBV30; abundance: .; CDR3aa: CAWVGQGEAYEQYF; CDR3nt: TGTGCCTGGGTCGGACAGGGAGAAGCCTACGAGCAGTACTTC
d_gene: .; j_gene: TRBJ1-1; v_gene: TRBV10-3; abundance: .; CDR3aa: CAISEGGAMNTEAFF; CDR3nt: TGTGCCATCAGTGAGGGGGGGGCGATGAACACTGAAGCTTTCTTT
d_gene: TRBD1; j_gene: TRBJ1-2; v_gene: TRBV5-6; abundance: .; CDR3aa: CASSLVAGTGRSNYGYTF; CDR3nt: TGTGCCAGCAGCTTGGTAGCCGGGACAGGGAGAAGTAACTATGGCTACACCTTC
d_gene: .; j_gene: TRBJ2-3; v_gene: TRBV13; abundance: .; CDR3aa: CASSPSTSTAYF; CDR3nt: TGTGCCAGCAGCCCCTCGACATCTACTGCGTATTTT
d_gene: TRBD1; j_gene: TRBJ1-1; v_gene: TRBV20-1; abundance: .; CDR3aa: CSARTGGGTEAFF; CDR3nt: TGCAGTGCTAGGACAGGGGGCGGCACTGAAGCTTTCTTT
d_gene: TRBD1; j_gene: TRBJ2-7; v_gene: TRBV15; abundance: once; CDR3aa: CATSSGTGTGSHEQYF; CDR3nt: TGTGCCACCAGCAGTGGAACCGGGACAGGGTCCCACGAGCAGTACTTC
d_gene: .; j_gene: TRBJ2-3; v_gene: TRBV7-3; abundance: .; CDR3aa: CASNWGGTDTQYF; CDR3nt: TGTGCCAGCAACTGGGGCGGGACAGATACGCAGTATTTT
d_gene: .; j_gene: TRBJ1-5; v_gene: TRBV19; abundance: .; CDR3aa: CAIGGPGPNQPQHF; CDR3nt: TGTGCCATCGGGGGTCCAGGGCCCAATCAGCCCCAGCATTTT
d_gene: .; j_gene: TRBJ2-1; v_gene: TRBV5-6; abundance: .; CDR3aa: CASSLISGYYNEQFF; CDR3nt: TGTGCCAGCAGCTTGATCAGCGGGTATTACAATGAGCAGTTCTTC
d_gene: .; j_gene: TRBJ1-4; v_gene: TRBV7-9; abundance: .; CDR3aa: CASSSEATNEKLFF; CDR3nt: TGTGCCAGCAGCTCGGAAGCAACTAATGAAAAACTGTTTTTT
d_gene: .; j_gene: TRBJ2-7; v_gene: TRBV28; abundance: .; CDR3aa: CASSFRGRESYEQYF; CDR3nt: TGTGCCAGCAGTTTTCGGGGAAGGGAGTCCTACGAGCAGTACTTC
d_gene: TRBD1; j_gene: TRBJ1-2; v_gene: TRBV15; abundance: .; CDR3aa: CATSSRTGGYYGYTF; CDR3nt: TGTGCCACCAGCTCTCGGACAGGGGGGTACTATGGCTACACCTTC
d_gene: TRBD2; j_gene: TRBJ2-3; v_gene: TRBV10-3; abundance: .; CDR3aa: CAISEPGTSVPDGDTQYF; CDR3nt: TGTGCCATCAGTGAGCCCGGGACTAGCGTACCTGACGGGGATACGCAGTATTTT
d_gene: TRBD1; j_gene: TRBJ1-1; v_gene: TRBV29-1; abundance: once; CDR3aa: CSVAGGTGGEAFF; CDR3nt: TGCAGCGTTGCAGGTGGGACAGGGGGGGAAGCTTTCTTT
d_gene: TRBD2; j_gene: TRBJ2-2; v_gene: TRBV19; abundance: .; CDR3aa: CASSILAANTGELFF; CDR3nt: TGTGCCAGTAGTATACTAGCGGCGAACACCGGGGAGCTGTTTTTT
d_gene: .; j_gene: TRBJ2-7; v_gene: TRBV3-1; abundance: .; CDR3aa: CASRTPEEQYF; CDR3nt: TGTGCCAGCAGGACACCTGAGGAGCAGTACTTC
d_gene: .; j_gene: TRBJ2-3; v_gene: TRBV5-4; abundance: .; CDR3aa: CASSFGAGLDTQYF; CDR3nt: .
d_gene: .; j_gene: TRBJ1-4; v_gene: TRBV19; abundance: .; CDR3aa: CASRQVGEKLFF; CDR3nt: TGTGCCAGTCGACAGGTTGGTGAAAAACTGTTTTTT
d_gene: .; j_gene: TRBJ2-5; v_gene: TRBV14; abundance: .; CDR3aa: CASSQDKSGETQYF; CDR3nt: TGTGCCAGCAGCCAAGATAAGTCTGGAGAGACCCAGTACTTC
d_gene: TRBD2; j_gene: TRBJ2-3; v_gene: TRBV12-3/TRBV12-4; abundance: .; CDR3aa: CASSSSGSRGDTQYF; CDR3nt: TGTGCCAGCAGTTCTAGCGGGAGCAGGGGAGATACGCAGTATTTT
d_gene: .; j_gene: TRBJ1-5; v_gene: TRBV6-4; abundance: .; CDR3aa: CASSDSPDGQPQHF; CDR3nt: TGTGCCAGCAGTGACTCTCCAGACGGCCAGCCCCAGCATTTT
d_gene: .; j_gene: TRBJ1-2; v_gene: TRBV6-5; abundance: .; CDR3aa: CASSYLENYGYTF; CDR3nt: TGTGCCAGCAGTTATCTGGAGAACTATGGCTACACCTTC